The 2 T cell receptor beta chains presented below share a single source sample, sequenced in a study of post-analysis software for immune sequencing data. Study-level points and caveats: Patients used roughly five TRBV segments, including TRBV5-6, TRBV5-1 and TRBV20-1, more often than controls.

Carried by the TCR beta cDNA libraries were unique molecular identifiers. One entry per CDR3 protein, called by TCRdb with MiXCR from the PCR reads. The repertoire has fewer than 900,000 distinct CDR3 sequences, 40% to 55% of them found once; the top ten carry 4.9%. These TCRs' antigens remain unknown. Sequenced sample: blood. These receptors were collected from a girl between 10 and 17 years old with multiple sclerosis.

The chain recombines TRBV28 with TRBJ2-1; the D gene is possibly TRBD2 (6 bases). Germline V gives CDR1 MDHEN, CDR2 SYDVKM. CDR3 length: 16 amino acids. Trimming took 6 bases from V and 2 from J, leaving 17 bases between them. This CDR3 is CASSGGLAPTYNEQFF. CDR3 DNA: TGTGCCAGCAGCGGCGGCCTAGCGCCAACCTACAATGAGCAGTTCTTC.

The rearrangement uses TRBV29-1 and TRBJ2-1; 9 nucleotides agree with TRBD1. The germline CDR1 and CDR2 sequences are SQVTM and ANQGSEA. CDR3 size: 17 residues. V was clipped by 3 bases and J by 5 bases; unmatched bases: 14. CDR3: CSVDGLQGAGNDNEQFF. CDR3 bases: TGCAGCGTTGATGGGTTACAGGGGGCTGGGAACGACAATGAGCAGTTCTTC.